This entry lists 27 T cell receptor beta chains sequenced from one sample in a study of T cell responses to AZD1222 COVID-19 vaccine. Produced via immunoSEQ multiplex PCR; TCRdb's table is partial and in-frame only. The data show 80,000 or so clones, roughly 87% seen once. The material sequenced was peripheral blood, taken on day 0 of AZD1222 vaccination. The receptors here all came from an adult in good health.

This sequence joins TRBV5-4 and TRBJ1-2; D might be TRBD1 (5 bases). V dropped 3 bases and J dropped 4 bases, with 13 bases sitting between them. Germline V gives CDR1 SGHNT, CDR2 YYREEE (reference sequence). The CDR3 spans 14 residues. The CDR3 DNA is TGTGCCAGCAGCTCGTGGGACGCAGTCTATGGCTACACCTTC. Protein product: CASSSWDAVYGYTF.

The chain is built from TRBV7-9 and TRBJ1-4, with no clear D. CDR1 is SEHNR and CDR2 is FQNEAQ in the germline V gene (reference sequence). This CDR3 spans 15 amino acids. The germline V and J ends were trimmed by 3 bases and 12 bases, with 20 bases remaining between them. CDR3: CASSFDPAISVELFF. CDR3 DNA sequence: TGTGCCAGCAGCTTTGATCCCGCAATCTCGGTCGAACTGTTTTTT.

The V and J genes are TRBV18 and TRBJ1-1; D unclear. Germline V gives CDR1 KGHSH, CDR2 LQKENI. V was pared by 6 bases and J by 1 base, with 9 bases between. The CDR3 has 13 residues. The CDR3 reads CASSNPGNTEAFF. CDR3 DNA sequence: TGTGCCAGCTCCAACCCAGGGAACACTGAAGCTTTCTTT.

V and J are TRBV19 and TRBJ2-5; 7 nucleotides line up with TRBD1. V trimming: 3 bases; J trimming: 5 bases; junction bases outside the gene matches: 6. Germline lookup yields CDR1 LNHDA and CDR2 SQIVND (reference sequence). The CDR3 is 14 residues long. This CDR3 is CASSIGQGVETQYF. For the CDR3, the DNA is TGTGCCAGTAGTATTGGGCAGGGGGTGGAGACCCAGTACTTC.

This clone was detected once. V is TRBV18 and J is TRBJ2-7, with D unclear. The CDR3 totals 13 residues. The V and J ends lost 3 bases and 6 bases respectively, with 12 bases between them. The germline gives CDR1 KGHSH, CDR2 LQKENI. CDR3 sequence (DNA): TGTGCCAGCTCACCCGTTCTAGGAAGCGAGCAGTACTTC. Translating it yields CASSPVLGSEQYF. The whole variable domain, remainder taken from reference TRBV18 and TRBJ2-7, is NAGVMQNPRHLVRRRGQEARLRCSPMKGHSHVYWYRQLPEEGLKFMVYLQKENIIDESGMPKERFSAEFPKEGPSILRIQQVVRGDSAAYFCASSPVLGSEQYFGPGTRLTVT.

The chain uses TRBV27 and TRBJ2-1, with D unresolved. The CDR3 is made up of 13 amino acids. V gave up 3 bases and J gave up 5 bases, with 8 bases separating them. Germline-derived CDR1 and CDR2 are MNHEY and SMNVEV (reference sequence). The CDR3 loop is CASSFWADNEQFF. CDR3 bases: TGTGCCAGCAGTTTTTGGGCGGACAATGAGCAGTTCTTC.

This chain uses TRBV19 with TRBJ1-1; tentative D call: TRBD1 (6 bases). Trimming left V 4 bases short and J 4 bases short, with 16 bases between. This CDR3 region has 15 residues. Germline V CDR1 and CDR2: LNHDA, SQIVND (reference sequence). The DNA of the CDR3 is TGTGCCAGTAGTACCAGACAGGCCGGGAGCACTGAAGCTTTCTTT. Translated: CASSTRQAGSTEAFF.

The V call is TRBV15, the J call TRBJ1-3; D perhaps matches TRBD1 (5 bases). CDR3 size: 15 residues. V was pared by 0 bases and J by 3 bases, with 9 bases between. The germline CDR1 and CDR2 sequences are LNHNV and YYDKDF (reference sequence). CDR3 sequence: CATSRDPGFGNTIYF. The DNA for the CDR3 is TGTGCCACCAGCAGAGACCCAGGGTTTGGAAACACCATATATTTT.

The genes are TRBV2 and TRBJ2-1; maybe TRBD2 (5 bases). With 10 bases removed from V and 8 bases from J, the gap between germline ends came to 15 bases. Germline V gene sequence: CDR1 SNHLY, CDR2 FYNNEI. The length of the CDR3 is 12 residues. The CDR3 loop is CATREWAHEQFF. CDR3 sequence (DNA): TGTGCCACCCGGGAATGGGCCCATGAGCAGTTCTTC.

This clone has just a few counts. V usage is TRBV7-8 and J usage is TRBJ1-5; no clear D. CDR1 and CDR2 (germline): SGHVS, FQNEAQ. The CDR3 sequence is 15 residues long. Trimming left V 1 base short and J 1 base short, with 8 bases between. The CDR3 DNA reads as TGTGCCAGCAGCTTAGGAGATGGAAGCAATCAGCCCCAGCATTTT. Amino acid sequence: CASSLGDGSNQPQHF.

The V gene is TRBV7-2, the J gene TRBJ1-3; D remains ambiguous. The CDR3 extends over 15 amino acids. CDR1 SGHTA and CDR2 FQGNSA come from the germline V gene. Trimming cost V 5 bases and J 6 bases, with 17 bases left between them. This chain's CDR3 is CASSQRHSPLNTIYF. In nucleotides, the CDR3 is TGTGCCAGCAGCCAGAGGCACTCCCCCCTAAACACCATATATTTT.

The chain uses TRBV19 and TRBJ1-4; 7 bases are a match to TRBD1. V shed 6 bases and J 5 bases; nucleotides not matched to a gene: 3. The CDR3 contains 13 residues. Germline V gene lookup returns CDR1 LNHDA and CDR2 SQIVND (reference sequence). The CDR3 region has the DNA TGTGCCAGTAGGGGACAGAGGAATGAAAAACTGTTTTTT. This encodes CASRGQRNEKLFF.

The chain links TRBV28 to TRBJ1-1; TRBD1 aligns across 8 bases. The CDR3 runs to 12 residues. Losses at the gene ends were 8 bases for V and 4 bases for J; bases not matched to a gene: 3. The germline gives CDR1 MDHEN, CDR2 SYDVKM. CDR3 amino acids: CASLTGGTEAFF. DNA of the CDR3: TGTGCCAGCCTCACAGGGGGCACTGAAGCTTTCTTT.

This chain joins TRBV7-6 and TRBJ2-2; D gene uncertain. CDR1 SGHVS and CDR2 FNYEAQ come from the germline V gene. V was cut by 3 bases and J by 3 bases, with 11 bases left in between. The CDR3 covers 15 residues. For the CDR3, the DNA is TGTGCCAGCAGCTTGAGGCAGTACCACACCGGGGAGCTGTTTTTT. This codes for CASSLRQYHTGELFF.

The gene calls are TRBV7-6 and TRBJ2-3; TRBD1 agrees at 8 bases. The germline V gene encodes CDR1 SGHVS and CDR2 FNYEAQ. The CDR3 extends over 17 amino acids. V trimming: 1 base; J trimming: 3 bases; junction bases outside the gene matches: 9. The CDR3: CASSLGLGRGLTDTQYF. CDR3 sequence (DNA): TGTGCCAGCAGCTTAGGGCTGGGCAGGGGGCTTACAGATACGCAGTATTTT.

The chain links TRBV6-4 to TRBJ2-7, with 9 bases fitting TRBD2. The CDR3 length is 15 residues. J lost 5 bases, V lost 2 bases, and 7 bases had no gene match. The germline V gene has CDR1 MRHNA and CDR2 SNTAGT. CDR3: CASSDIAGGIHEQYF. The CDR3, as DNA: TGTGCCAGCAGTGACATCGCGGGAGGGATCCACGAGCAGTACTTC.

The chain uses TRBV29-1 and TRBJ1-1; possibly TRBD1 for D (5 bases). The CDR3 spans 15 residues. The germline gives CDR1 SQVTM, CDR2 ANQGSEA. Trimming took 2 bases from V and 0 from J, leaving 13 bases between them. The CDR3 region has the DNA TGCAGCGTTGAATTATCAGGGAACATGAACACTGAAGCTTTCTTT. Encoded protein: CSVELSGNMNTEAFF.

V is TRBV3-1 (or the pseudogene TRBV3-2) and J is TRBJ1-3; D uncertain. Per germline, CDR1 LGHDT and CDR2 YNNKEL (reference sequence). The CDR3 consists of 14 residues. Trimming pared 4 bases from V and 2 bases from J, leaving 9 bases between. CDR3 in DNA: TGTGCCAGCAGCCCTCTGGGGACTGGAAACACCATATATTTT. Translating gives CASSPLGTGNTIYF.

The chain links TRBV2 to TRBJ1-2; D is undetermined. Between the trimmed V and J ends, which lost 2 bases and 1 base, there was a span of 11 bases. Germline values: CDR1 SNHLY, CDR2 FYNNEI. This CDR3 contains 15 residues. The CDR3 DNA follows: TGTGCCAGCAGTGAACACCCCGAGAATAACTATGGCTACACCTTC. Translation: CASSEHPENNYGYTF.

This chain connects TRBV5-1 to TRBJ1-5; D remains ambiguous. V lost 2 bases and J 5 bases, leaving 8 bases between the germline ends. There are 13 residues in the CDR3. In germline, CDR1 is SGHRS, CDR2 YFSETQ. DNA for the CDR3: TGCGCCAGCAGCTTTGACCCCGATCAGCCCCAGCATTTT. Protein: CASSFDPDQPQHF. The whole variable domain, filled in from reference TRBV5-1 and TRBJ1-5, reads KAGVTQTPRYLIKTRGQQVTLSCSPISGHRSVSWYQQTPGQGLQFLFEYFSETQRNKGNFPGRFSGRQFSNSRSEMNVSTLELGDSALYLCASSFDPDQPQHFGDGTRLSIL.

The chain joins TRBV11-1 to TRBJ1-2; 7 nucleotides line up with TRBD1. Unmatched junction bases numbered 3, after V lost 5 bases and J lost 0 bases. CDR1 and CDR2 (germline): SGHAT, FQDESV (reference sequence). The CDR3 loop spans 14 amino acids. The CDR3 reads CASSRQGANYGYTF. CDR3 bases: TGTGCCAGCAGCCGACAGGGAGCTAACTATGGCTACACCTTC.

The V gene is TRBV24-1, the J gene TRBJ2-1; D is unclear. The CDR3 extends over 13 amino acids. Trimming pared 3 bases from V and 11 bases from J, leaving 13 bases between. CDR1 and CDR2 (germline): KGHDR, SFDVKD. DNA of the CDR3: TGTGCCACCAGTGATGTCCCTTCAAATAAGCAGTTCTTC. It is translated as CATSDVPSNKQFF.

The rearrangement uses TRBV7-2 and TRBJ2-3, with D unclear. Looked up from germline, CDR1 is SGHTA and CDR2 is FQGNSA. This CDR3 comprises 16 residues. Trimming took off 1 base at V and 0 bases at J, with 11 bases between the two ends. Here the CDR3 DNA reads TGTGCCAGCAGCTTAGTAGGTAGTCCTAGCACAGATACGCAGTATTTT. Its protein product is CASSLVGSPSTDTQYF.

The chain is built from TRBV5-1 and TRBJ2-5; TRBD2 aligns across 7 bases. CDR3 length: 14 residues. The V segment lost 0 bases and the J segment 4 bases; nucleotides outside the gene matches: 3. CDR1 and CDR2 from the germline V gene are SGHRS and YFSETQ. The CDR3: CASSLDAGVETQYF. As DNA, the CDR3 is TGCGCCAGCAGCTTGGATGCGGGGGTAGAGACCCAGTACTTC.

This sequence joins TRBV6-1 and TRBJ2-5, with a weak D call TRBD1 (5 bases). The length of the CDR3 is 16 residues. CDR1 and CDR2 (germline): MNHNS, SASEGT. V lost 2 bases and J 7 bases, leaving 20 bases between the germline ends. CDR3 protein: CASSEYPLRRGGTQYF. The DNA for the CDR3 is TGTGCCAGCAGTGAATACCCCCTCCGTAGGGGTGGGACCCAGTACTTC.

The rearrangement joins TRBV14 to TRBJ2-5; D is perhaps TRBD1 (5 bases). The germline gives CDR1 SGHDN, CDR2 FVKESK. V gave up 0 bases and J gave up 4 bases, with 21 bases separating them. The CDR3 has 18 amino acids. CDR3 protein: CASSQDEANPQGVETQYF. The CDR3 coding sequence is TGTGCCAGCAGCCAAGATGAGGCAAACCCTCAAGGGGTAGAGACCCAGTACTTC. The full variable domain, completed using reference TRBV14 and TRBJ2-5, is EAGVTQFPSHSVIEKGQTVTLRCDPISGHDNLYWYRRVMGKEIKFLLHFVKESKQDESGMPNNRFLAERTGGTYSTLKVQPAELEDSGVYFCASSQDEANPQGVETQYFGPGTRLLVL.

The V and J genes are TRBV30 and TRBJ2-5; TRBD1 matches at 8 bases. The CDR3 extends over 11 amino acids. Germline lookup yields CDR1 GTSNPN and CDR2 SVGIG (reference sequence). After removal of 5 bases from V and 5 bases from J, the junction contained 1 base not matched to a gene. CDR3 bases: TGTGCCTGGGACAGGGGCGAGACCCAGTACTTC. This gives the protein CAWDRGETQYF. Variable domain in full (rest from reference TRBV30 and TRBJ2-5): SQTIHQWPATLVQPVGSPLSLECTVEGTSNPNLYWYRQAAGRGLQLLFYSVGIGQISSEVPQNLSASRPQDRQFILSSKKLLLSDSGFYLCAWDRGETQYFGPGTRLLVL.